The next 20 T cell receptor beta chains were all read from a single sample in a study of blood T cell repertoires in COVID-19. The protocol was immunoSEQ multiplex PCR, while the TCRdb copy is restricted to in-frame clones and leaves out a portion. The repertoire holds roughly 68,000 clones, with around 85% as singletons. Material for sequencing was peripheral blood. All receptors come from a man aged 50-59 years with acute or convalescent COVID-19.

V is TRBV18 and J is TRBJ2-3, with 7 bases lining up with TRBD1. V gave up 8 bases and J gave up 4 bases; unmatched junction bases: 9. This CDR3 region has 14 residues. CDR1 and CDR2 from the germline V gene are KGHSH and LQKENI. CDR3 in amino acids: CASRNRGMADTQYF. CDR3 DNA: TGTGCCAGCAGAAACAGGGGTATGGCAGATACGCAGTATTTT.

The V call is TRBV14, the J call TRBJ1-1, with 11 bases lining up with TRBD1. Germline V lookup: CDR1 SGHDN, CDR2 FVKESK. The CDR3 length is 16 residues. V gave up 5 bases and J gave up 5 bases; unmatched junction bases: 10. The CDR3 coding sequence is TGTGCCAGCAGCGCGGACAGGGGGCGCCTTGAAACTGAAGCTTTCTTT. Protein: CASSADRGRLETEAFF.

This chain connects TRBV24-1 to TRBJ2-3; the D gene is possibly TRBD1 (5 bases). V lost 5 bases to trimming and J lost 1 base, with 15 bases between them. The CDR3 is 16 amino acids. Germline CDR1 and CDR2: KGHDR and SFDVKD. The CDR3 bases are TGTGCCACCAGTGCTTCCTGGGGCGGACGCACAGATACGCAGTATTTT. This codes for CATSASWGGRTDTQYF.

This chain connects TRBV10-1 to TRBJ1-1; D gene uncertain. Germline V lookup: CDR1 WNHNN, CDR2 SYGVQD (reference sequence). This CDR3 contains 13 residues. V was cut by 2 bases and J by 3 bases, with 7 bases left in between. This CDR3 reads CASSEERDTEAFF. The CDR3 DNA follows: TGCGCCAGCAGTGAGGAACGGGACACTGAAGCTTTCTTT.

The chain combines TRBV7-8 with TRBJ1-1; weak D call: TRBD1 (6 bases). V was clipped by 2 bases and J by 1 base, with 8 bases between them. The CDR3 consists of 14 residues. Germline V gene lookup returns CDR1 SGHVS and CDR2 FQNEAQ. The CDR3 sequence: CASSLRGANTEAFF. In DNA form, the CDR3 reads TGTGCCAGCAGCTTACGGGGGGCGAACACTGAAGCTTTCTTT.

The chain has TRBV6-5 and TRBJ1-5, with 7 bases aligning to TRBD1. CDR1 is MNHEY and CDR2 is SVGAGI in the germline V gene. The CDR3 is 14 residues long. The V gene end was trimmed by 10 bases and the J gene end by 9 bases; junction bases not matched to a gene: 15. The CDR3 DNA follows: TGTGCCACGAGTTCGGACAGGCTCCAATCGCCCCAGCATTTT. Amino acids: CATSSDRLQSPQHF.

This chain links TRBV19 with TRBJ2-1, with D possibly being TRBD1 (5 bases). Between the trimmed V and J ends, which lost 3 bases and 16 bases, there was a span of 19 bases. Germline lookup yields CDR1 LNHDA and CDR2 SQIVND (reference sequence). The CDR3 consists of 13 residues. CDR3 DNA sequence: TGTGCCAGTAGTATGACGTGGGGCGAGGCCCAATTCTTC. Translated: CASSMTWGEAQFF.

The chain combines TRBV5-1 with TRBJ1-2; TRBD1 aligns across 7 bases. V trimming: 0 bases; J trimming: 7 bases; junction bases outside the gene matches: 9. The germline CDR1 and CDR2 sequences are SGHRS and YFSETQ. The CDR3 length is 15 residues. The CDR3 is CASSLAGRGTFGYTF. The DNA for the CDR3 is TGCGCCAGCAGCTTGGCCGGCAGGGGGACGTTTGGCTACACCTTC.

The table lists this clone with a few counts. A read error is possible here, since a much larger clone lies one base away. In DNA form, the CDR3 reads TGTGCCAGCAGCCAACACGGGGAGCTGTTTTTT. Translating gives CASSQHGELFF. The chain is built from TRBV3-1 (or the pseudogene TRBV3-2) and TRBJ2-2; no definite D call. V was clipped by 2 bases and J by 7 bases, with 2 bases between them. The CDR3 is 11 residues long. Germline values: CDR1 LGHDT, CDR2 YNNKEL (reference sequence).

This clone was found once. V gene TRBV5-1 combines with J gene TRBJ2-1; TRBD2 matches 7 bases. The V gene's germline CDR1 is SGHRS and CDR2 YFSETQ. V was clipped by 0 bases and J by 5 bases; unmatched bases: 2. The CDR3 spans 14 residues. CDR3 in amino acids: CASSLGGGDNEQFF. In DNA, the CDR3 is TGCGCCAGCAGCTTGGGCGGGGGAGACAATGAGCAGTTCTTC.

The CDR3 sequence is CASRSLEGETQYF. DNA for the CDR3: TGTGCCAGCAGGTCACTAGAAGGAGAGACCCAGTACTTC. The rearrangement joins TRBV6-5 to TRBJ2-5; tentatively, D is TRBD2 (5 bases). The CDR3 covers 13 residues. V shed 6 bases and J shed 4 bases, with 12 bases lying between them. Germline values: CDR1 MNHEY, CDR2 SVGAGI.

The gene calls are TRBV4-1 and TRBJ2-1, with 7 positions matching TRBD1. Losses at the gene ends were 0 bases for V and 8 bases for J; bases not matched to a gene: 7. Germline V gene lookup returns CDR1 MGHRA and CDR2 YSYEKL. The CDR3 totals 15 residues. CDR3 in DNA: TGCGCCAGCAGCCAAGAGGGACAGTCTGGGGATGAGCAGTTCTTC. Its protein is CASSQEGQSGDEQFF.

The V call is TRBV19, the J call TRBJ2-7; TRBD1 agrees at 7 bases. The CDR3 has 14 amino acids. Germline assignment: CDR1 LNHDA and CDR2 SQIVND (reference sequence). Germline trimming cut 4 bases from V and 2 bases from J; bases unmatched to any gene: 5. The DNA of the CDR3 is TGTGCCAGTAGTACCTCGGGACAGACCTACGAGCAGTACTTC. Residues: CASSTSGQTYEQYF.

The CDR3 is CASSKGEGTSTGELFF. The CDR3 DNA sequence: TGTGCCAGCAGCAAAGGGGAGGGGACCTCCACCGGGGAGCTGTTTTTT. The chain employs TRBV21-1 and TRBJ2-2; the table's D call, TRBD2, was not checked against the DNA. TRBV21-1 is a pseudogene locus. The CDR3 sequence is 16 residues long.

This sequence joins TRBV5-4 and TRBJ2-1, with TRBD2 identical over 13 bases. The germline V gene encodes CDR1 SGHNT and CDR2 YYREEE (reference sequence). The CDR3 contains 15 residues. V was pared by 4 bases and J by 8 bases, with 6 bases of the junction left unmatched. The CDR3 bases are TGTGCCAGCAGCCTCGGGACTAGCGGGGCCGATGAGCAGTTCTTC. This translates into CASSLGTSGADEQFF.

CDR3 region: CASSEASPLSYYNEQFF. The CDR3 DNA is TGTGCCAGCAGTGAAGCGTCCCCCCTGAGTTACTACAATGAGCAGTTCTTC. V gene TRBV6-1 combines with J gene TRBJ2-1; D remains unclear. Germline CDR1 reads MNHNS; CDR2 reads SASEGT. Between the trimmed V and J ends, which lost 0 bases and 3 bases, there was a span of 15 bases. The CDR3 length is 17 residues.

V is TRBV4-2 and J is TRBJ1-6; 8 bases line up with TRBD1. CDR1 and CDR2 (germline): LGHNA, YNFKEQ. This CDR3 is 18 amino acids long. Trimming took 0 bases from V and 6 from J; bases not matched to a gene: 10. The CDR3 spells CASSQDLDRVFRNSPLHF. The CDR3 bases are TGTGCCAGCAGCCAAGACCTGGACAGGGTCTTTCGTAATTCACCCCTCCACTTT.

The chain uses TRBV6-5 and TRBJ1-2; 7 nucleotides agree with TRBD1. CDR3 length: 13 amino acids. The V gene's germline CDR1 is MNHEY and CDR2 SVGAGI. J was trimmed by 6 bases and V by 6 bases; bases with no gene match: 7. CDR3 in amino acids: CASRSTGFDGYTF. The CDR3 DNA follows: TGTGCCAGCAGATCGACAGGGTTCGATGGCTACACCTTC.

The rearrangement links TRBV5-6 to TRBJ1-2, with 7 bases identical to TRBD1. The CDR3 contains 15 residues. Germline trimming cut 4 bases from V and 4 bases from J; bases unmatched to any gene: 10. The germline V gene has CDR1 SGHDT and CDR2 YYEEEE. The CDR3 DNA follows: TGTGCCAGCAGCGCGGACCGACGACAGGGCTATGGCTACACCTTC. Translation: CASSADRRQGYGYTF.

This clone is categorized as medium-sized. The rearrangement links TRBV6-1 to TRBJ2-7; no clear D. Trimming removed 2 bases at V and 9 bases at J, with 20 bases between. CDR3 length equals 15 residues. The germline CDR1 and CDR2 sequences are MNHNS and SASEGT. CDR3 loop: CASSETSWADRRQYV. The CDR3, as DNA: TGTGCCAGCAGTGAAACTTCTTGGGCAGATCGTAGGCAGTACGTC.